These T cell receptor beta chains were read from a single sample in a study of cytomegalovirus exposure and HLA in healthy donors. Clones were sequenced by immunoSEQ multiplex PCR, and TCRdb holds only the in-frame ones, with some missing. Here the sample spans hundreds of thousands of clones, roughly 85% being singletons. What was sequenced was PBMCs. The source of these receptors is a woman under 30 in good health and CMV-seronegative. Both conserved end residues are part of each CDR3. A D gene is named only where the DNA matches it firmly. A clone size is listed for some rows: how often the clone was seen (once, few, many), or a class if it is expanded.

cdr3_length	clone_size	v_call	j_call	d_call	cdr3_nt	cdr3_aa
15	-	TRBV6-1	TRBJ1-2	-	TGTGCCAGCAGCCCTTCGGACAGACCTATGGTCGACTACACCTTC	CASSPSDRPMVDYTF
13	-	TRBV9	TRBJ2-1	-	TGTGCCAGCAGCCTGGGACTTAACAATGAGCAGTTCTTC	CASSLGLNNEQFF
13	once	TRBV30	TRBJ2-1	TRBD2	TGTGCCTGGAGTAGCGGGGTTAACAATGAGCAGTTCTTC	CAWSSGVNNEQFF
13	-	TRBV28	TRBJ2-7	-	TGTGCCAGCAGTCGGGGACTCTCCTACGAGCAGTACTTC	CASSRGLSYEQYF
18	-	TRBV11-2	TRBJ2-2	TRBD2	TGTGCCAGCAGCTTTCCCATACCGGGACTAGCAAGGGGCGGGGAGCTGTTTTTT	CASSFPIPGLARGGELFF
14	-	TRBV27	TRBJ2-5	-	TGTGCCAGCAGTTTATTGGGAGGTGGGGAGACCCAGTACTTC	CASSLLGGGETQYF
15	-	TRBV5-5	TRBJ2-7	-	TGTGCCAGCAGCCCTCCAGGACAGCCGGATGACGAGCAGTACTTC	CASSPPGQPDDEQYF
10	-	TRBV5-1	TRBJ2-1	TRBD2	TGCGCCAGCGGGACTACTGAGCAGTTCTTC	CASGTTEQFF
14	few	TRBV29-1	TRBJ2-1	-	TGCAGCGTTGAAAGCCTAGCGCAAGGCAATGAGCAGTTCTTC	CSVESLAQGNEQFF
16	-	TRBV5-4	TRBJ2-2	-	TGTGCCAGCAGCCCCCCTAGTGCCACGGACACCGGGGAGCTGTTTTTT	CASSPPSATDTGELFF
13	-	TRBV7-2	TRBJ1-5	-	TGTGCCAGCCAATTGGGGGGGAATCAGCCCCAGCATTTT	CASQLGGNQPQHF
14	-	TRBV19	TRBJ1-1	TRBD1	TGTGCCAGTAGTTCGGACAGGTGGATGTCTGAAGCTTTCTTT	CASSSDRWMSEAFF
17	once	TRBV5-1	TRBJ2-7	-	TGCGCCAGCAGCCAGTTTGGTCGGAGCCGAACCTTCTACGAGCAGTACTTC	CASSQFGRSRTFYEQYF
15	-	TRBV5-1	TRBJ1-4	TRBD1	TGCGCCAGCAGCTTGGGGGACAGGAGTAATGAAAAACTGTTTTTT	CASSLGDRSNEKLFF
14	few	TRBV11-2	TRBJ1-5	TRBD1	TGTGCCAGCAGCTTGGACAGGGGGAACCAGCCCCAGCATTTT	CASSLDRGNQPQHF
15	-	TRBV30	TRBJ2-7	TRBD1	TGTGCCTGGGGGACAGGCCAATACCTCCCGAGCGAGCAGTACTTC	CAWGTGQYLPSEQYF
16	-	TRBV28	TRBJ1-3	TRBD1	TGTGCCAGCAGTTCGGGACAGTATTTCCCCGGAAACACCATATATTTT	CASSSGQYFPGNTIYF
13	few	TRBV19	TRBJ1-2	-	TGTGCCAGTAGTATTGGTGAGGGCTATGGCTACACCTTC	CASSIGEGYGYTF
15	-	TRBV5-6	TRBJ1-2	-	TGTGCCAGCAGCTTCTTCCAGGGGTGGAACTATGGCTACACCTTC	CASSFFQGWNYGYTF
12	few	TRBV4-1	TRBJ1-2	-	TGCGCCAGCAGCCAAGCTTCCGCGGGCTACACCTTC	CASSQASAGYTF
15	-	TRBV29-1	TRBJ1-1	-	TGCAGCGTTGAAGATAATGCAGGTATGAACACTGAAGCTTTCTTT	CSVEDNAGMNTEAFF
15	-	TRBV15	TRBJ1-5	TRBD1	TGTGCCACCAGCAGAGCGGACAGGTCGAACCAGCCCCAGCATTTT	CATSRADRSNQPQHF
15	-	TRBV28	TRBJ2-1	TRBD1	TGTGCCAGCAGTCCACCGGGACAGGGAAACAATGAGCAGTTCTTC	CASSPPGQGNNEQFF
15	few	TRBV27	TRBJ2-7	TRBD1	TGTGCCAGCAGTCCGTACAGGGGGCGCATCTACGAGCAGTACTTC	CASSPYRGRIYEQYF
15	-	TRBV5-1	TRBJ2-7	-	TGCGCCAGCAGCTTGGACAGGGCCAATACCTACGAGCAGTACTTC	CASSLDRANTYEQYF
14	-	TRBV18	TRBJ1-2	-	TGTGCCAGCTCATCGCTGGGGGCGGACTATGGCTACACCTTC	CASSSLGADYGYTF